This T cell receptor (beta chain) is from a study of a mutant IDH1 vaccine in newly diagnosed glioma. About the research overall: There were approximately 60% males and 37.5% females among treated patients, whose mean age was 40.4 years. Study conclusions and caveats: Top peripheral T cell clonotype shifts appeared unrelated to pseudoprogression.

Libraries were prepared by immunoSEQ multiplex PCR; TCRdb keeps only in-frame clonotypes and omits some of them. The sample includes some 130,000 clones, roughly 78% seen only once; the top ten take under 5.5%. The germline V gene has CDR1 SGHRS and CDR2 YFSETQ. This CDR3 spans 16 amino acids. Deletions cut 5 bases from V and 0 bases from J, with 18 bases between. Regarding time point: week 11, during vaccination. Every single dose of the vaccine, 300 ug of mutant IDH1 20-mer peptide, came with topical imiquimod. Note on this clone: The antigen is unknown.

The specimen was PBMCs, collected from a glioma patient whose treatment included an IDH1 peptide vaccine. The source is a man in his forties with glioma. V is TRBV5-1 and J is TRBJ2-7; D is possibly TRBD1 (6 bases). The CDR3 here is CASRQTGTPSSYEQYF. The DNA for the CDR3 is TGCGCCAGCAGGCAAACCGGGACACCGAGCTCCTACGAGCAGTACTTC.